These 5 T cell receptor beta chains share one sample of origin, sequenced in a study of T cell clonotyping in hematopoietic cell transplantation. This table comes from immunoSEQ multiplex PCR, and its TCRdb copy is limited to in-frame clones, with some not included. The sample lists approximately 44,000 clones; 95% were seen once. Sequencing was performed on peripheral blood mononuclear cells. The receptors shown here come from a man aged 25 to 40 in good health. Some clones in this sample may be carry-over from other donors' samples.

V usage is TRBV7-9 and J usage is TRBJ2-5, with 7 bases aligning to TRBD1. J was trimmed by 2 bases and V by 3 bases; bases with no gene match: 6. Per the germline V gene, CDR1 is SEHNR and CDR2 is FQNEAQ (reference sequence). The CDR3 loop spans 15 amino acids. CDR3 sequence reads: CASSFPGTVQETQYF. For the CDR3, the DNA is TGTGCCAGCAGCTTCCCCGGGACAGTTCAAGAGACCCAGTACTTC.

The rearrangement links TRBV9 to TRBJ1-1; D might be TRBD1 (5 bases). Germline values: CDR1 SGDLS, CDR2 YYNGEE. The V end was cut by 0 bases, the J end by 5 bases, with 14 bases between. The CDR3 sequence is 15 residues long. CDR3 amino acids: CASSVGPGLRTEAFF. The CDR3 nucleotides read TGTGCCAGCAGCGTAGGTCCAGGGTTGAGAACTGAAGCTTTCTTT.

The V and J genes are TRBV7-8 and TRBJ1-4, with D possibly being TRBD1 (6 bases). Per germline, CDR1 SGHVS and CDR2 FQNEAQ. Trimming took off 4 bases at V and 8 bases at J, with 11 bases between the two ends. CDR3 length: 13 amino acids. The CDR3 DNA sequence: TGTGCCAGCAGCTCGACAGGTTTCGAAAAACTGTTTTTT. As protein: CASSSTGFEKLFF.

V and J are TRBV13 and TRBJ1-3; D not certain. The CDR3 consists of 13 residues. V was pared by 7 bases and J by 7 bases, with 14 bases between. Germline lookup yields CDR1 PRHDT and CDR2 FYEKMQ (reference sequence). The CDR3 DNA sequence: TGTGCCAGCACCACTCCCGGGCGGAACACCATATATTTT. Protein: CASTTPGRNTIYF.

This chain connects TRBV19 to TRBJ2-7; 8 positions match TRBD1. The CDR3 is 15 amino acids. Germline loops: CDR1 LNHDA, CDR2 SQIVND (reference sequence). The V segment lost 6 bases and the J segment 2 bases; nucleotides outside the gene matches: 9. The CDR3 DNA sequence: TGTGCCAGTAGCAAGGACAGGGCAAGCACCTACGAGCAGTACTTC. It yields the protein CASSKDRASTYEQYF.